Listed below are T cell receptor beta chains from one sample, sequenced in a study of CD8 T cells in ankylosing spondylitis. MiXCR, applied by TCRdb to the 5' RACE reads, yields one record per CDR3 protein. The sample lists some 130,000 distinct CDR3 sequences, roughly 8% occurring once. The specimen was synovial fluid, either unsorted or a sorted T cell fraction (not recorded which). These receptors were taken from a male donor with ankylosing spondylitis. The CDR3 runs from the conserved cysteine through the conserved F or W. The order of the fields is J gene, clone size, D gene, V gene, CDR3 DNA, CDR3 protein. D genes are given only for firm matches. Rows may omit the clone size; those that give it use once, few, many or a size class.

>TRBJ1-1|many|TRBD1|TRBV5-1
TGCGCCAGCAGCCCAACCGGGACAGGGGACACTGAAGCTTTCTTT
CASSPTGTGDTEAFF
>TRBJ2-1|-|TRBD2|TRBV5-1
TGCGCCAGCAGCCCTTGGCGGACTAGCGGATACAATGAGCAGTTCTTC
CASSPWRTSGYNEQFF
>TRBJ2-1|-|TRBD1|TRBV7-2
TGTGCCAGCGGCCCCAGGACAGGGGTCCATGAGCAGTTCTTC
CASGPRTGVHEQFF
>TRBJ2-1|many|-|TRBV18
TGTGCCAGCTCACCGGGAATGGCCTTGGGGAATGAGCAGTTCTTC
CASSPGMALGNEQFF
>TRBJ1-1|many|TRBD1|TRBV6-5
TGTGCCAGCAGTTACTCGAGGGGGCGGGCTTTCTTT
CASSYSRGRAFF
>TRBJ1-3|many|-|TRBV5-1
TGCGCCAGCAGCTTGGGACCTACTGGAAACACCATATATTTT
CASSLGPTGNTIYF
>TRBJ1-2|-|TRBD1|TRBV7-6
TGTGCCAGCAGCCTAACGTCCGGACAGGGTGGCTACACCTTC
CASSLTSGQGGYTF
>TRBJ2-4|-|-|TRBV6-1
TGTGCCAGCATCGGGCGTGGGGCGCGAGCCAAAAACATTCAGTACTTC
CASIGRGARAKNIQYF
>TRBJ1-2|few|-|TRBV20-1
TGCAGTGCTAGCCATCCTCTTGGACAGTCCATCTATGGCTACACCTTC
CSASHPLGQSIYGYTF
>TRBJ2-7|few|-|TRBV19
TGTGCCAGTAGTATCGTACTTCAGAGCTCCTACGAGCAGTACTTC
CASSIVLQSSYEQYF
>TRBJ2-1|many|-|TRBV15
TGTGCCACCAGCAGAAGGGACCCTCACAATGAGCAGTTCTTC
CATSRRDPHNEQFF
>TRBJ1-2|many|-|TRBV6-5
TGTGCCAGCAGTTACTCACCTGAGGGGGAGTATGGCTACACCTTC
CASSYSPEGEYGYTF
>TRBJ1-2|many|-|TRBV20-1
TGCAGTGCTCCTACCGGCTACACCTTC
CSAPTGYTF
>TRBJ1-6|few|TRBD1|TRBV7-2
TGTGCCAGCAGCCCCCGGACAGGGAGCAATTCACCCCTCCACTTT
CASSPRTGSNSPLHF
>TRBJ1-1|many|-|TRBV2
TGTGCCAGCAGTGGAGCCTCCCGAGGGACTGAAGCTTTCTTT
CASSGASRGTEAFF
>TRBJ2-7|many|TRBD2|TRBV5-1
TGCGCCAGCAGCCTTGGACTAGCGGGAGGCCTCTACGAGCAGTACTTC
CASSLGLAGGLYEQYF
>TRBJ2-7|few|TRBD1|TRBV10-2
TGCGCCAGCAACAGGGGGAAGTCCTACGAGCAGTACTTC
CASNRGKSYEQYF
>TRBJ2-2|-|-|TRBV5-1
TGCGCCAGCAGCTTGAACCCCAACACCGGGGAGCTGTTTTTT
CASSLNPNTGELFF
>TRBJ2-1|many|-|TRBV7-8
TGTGCCAGCAGCCGCACAACGGGGGTATACAATGAGCAGTTCTTC
CASSRTTGVYNEQFF
>TRBJ2-1|-|TRBD2|TRBV18
TGTGCCAGCTCACCAAGGGTTCGCGGGAGCTCCTACAATGAGCAGTTCTTC
CASSPRVRGSSYNEQFF
>TRBJ2-3|many|TRBD1|TRBV7-9
TGTGCCAGCAGCCCAGGACAGGGGGGCCCTCGGGATACGCAGTATTTT
CASSPGQGGPRDTQYF
>TRBJ1-5|many|TRBD1|TRBV25-1
TGTGCCAGCAAATCATCCGGGACAGGGGGTAATCAGCCCCAGCATTTT
CASKSSGTGGNQPQHF
>TRBJ2-2|-|TRBD1|TRBV19
TGTGCCAGTAGTTCACAGGGGGCTAGTACCGGGGAGCTGTTTTTT
CASSSQGASTGELFF
>TRBJ2-5|few|-|TRBV7-2
TGTGCCAGCAGCTTAGCCCTGTCCCGGACCCAGTACTTC
CASSLALSRTQYF
>TRBJ1-2|many|-|TRBV27
TGTGCCAGCAAACGCCTGGACATTAACTATGGCTACACCTTC
CASKRLDINYGYTF
>TRBJ1-1|many|-|TRBV20-1
TGCAGTGCGGCGACAACAGGACTTGTTGAAGCTTTCTTT
CSAATTGLVEAFF
>TRBJ2-7|few|TRBD1|TRBV7-2
TGTGCCAGCAGCTTCAGGACAGGGGGCTACGAGCAGTACTTC
CASSFRTGGYEQYF
>TRBJ2-6|-|-|TRBV3-1
TGTGCCAGCAGCGCACAGGGGGCCAACGTCCTGACTTTC
CASSAQGANVLTF
>TRBJ1-1|few|-|TRBV20-1
TGCAGTGCTACCCCAGGACACCAAGGCCCACAAGCTTTCTTT
CSATPGHQGPQAFF
>TRBJ2-7|many|-|TRBV7-9
TGTGCCAGCAGCTTGGGCCAGTACGACGAGCAGTACTTC
CASSLGQYDEQYF
>TRBJ1-2|few|-|TRBV6-5
TGTGCCAGCAGTTACTCGAAGGGCTCAGGATCAATAAACTATGGCTACACCTTC
CASSYSKGSGSINYGYTF
>TRBJ2-1|many|TRBD2|TRBV10-3
TGTGCCATCAGTGCACTCCGGGGGAGCGGGGACTACAATGAGCAGTTCTTC
CAISALRGSGDYNEQFF
>TRBJ2-5|-|TRBD2|TRBV20-1
TGCAGTGCTGTCCGGGGGGGCCCAGAGACCCAGTACTTC
CSAVRGGPETQYF
>TRBJ2-5|many|-|TRBV7-9
TGTGCCAGCAGCTTAGCCGGGGGATGGGAGACCCAGTACTTC
CASSLAGGWETQYF
>TRBJ2-3|-|-|TRBV2
TGTGCCAGTCCGAGGGCCGGTTCCGGACTAAGCACAGATACGCAGTATTTT
CASPRAGSGLSTDTQYF
>TRBJ1-1|many|-|TRBV4-2
TGTGCCAGCAGCCAAGGGGCAGCCCACACTGAAGCTTTCTTT
CASSQGAAHTEAFF
>TRBJ2-3|-|-|TRBV20-1
TGCAGTGCTACTGACACCACAGATACGCAGTATTTT
CSATDTTDTQYF
>TRBJ2-4|-|TRBD1|TRBV5-1
TGCGCCAGCAGCCAATCGCTTCCTTACAGGGGCCCTCTCGAGTGGGCCAAAAACATTCAGTACTTC
CASSQSLPYRGPLEWAKNIQYF
>TRBJ1-1|many|TRBD1|TRBV5-1
TGCGCCAGCAGCTTTCAGGGGGCCGGGGCTGAAGCTTTCTTT
CASSFQGAGAEAFF
>TRBJ2-7|many|-|TRBV6-2/TRBV6-3
TGTGCCAGCAGTTATTACACCTCCTACGAGCAGTACTTC
CASSYYTSYEQYF
>TRBJ1-1|many|-|TRBV5-5
TGTGCCAGCAGCTTGAGAGCCGAAGCTTTCTTT
CASSLRAEAFF
>TRBJ2-7|-|-|TRBV4-1
TGCGCCAGCAGCCGTGGAACAGGTTCCTACGAGCAGTACTTC
CASSRGTGSYEQYF
>TRBJ1-5|-|-|TRBV29-1
TGCAGCGTTGGTAGGGAGTGGCCCCAGCATTTT
CSVGREWPQHF
>TRBJ1-2|few|-|TRBV28
TGTGCCAGCAGTGGTTATATAGCGGACTATGGCTACACCTTC
CASSGYIADYGYTF
>TRBJ2-3|many|TRBD2|TRBV20-1
TGCAGTGCGCGCGGACAGCGGGGGAGCACAGATACGCAGTATTTT
CSARGQRGSTDTQYF
>TRBJ2-7|many|-|TRBV20-1
TGCAGTGTTAGGGACTGGTACGAGCAGTACTTC
CSVRDWYEQYF
>TRBJ2-1|-|-|TRBV7-2
TGTGCCAGCAGCTTAGCAAAGTCGGTTGGGCAGTTCTTC
CASSLAKSVGQFF
>TRBJ2-3|many|-|TRBV10-3
TGTGCCATCAGTGAGAGCACAGATACGCAGTATTTT
CAISESTDTQYF
>TRBJ2-5|many|TRBD2|TRBV5-4
TGTGCCAGCAGCGTAGGACTAGCCGGCGAGACCCAGTACTTC
CASSVGLAGETQYF
>TRBJ1-6|few|-|TRBV5-4
TGTGCCAGCAGCATCGGGACGGTTAATTCACCCCTCCACTTT
CASSIGTVNSPLHF
>TRBJ2-7|few|-|TRBV13
TGTGCCAGCAGCTTATACCGAGGCTCCTACGAGCAGTACTTC
CASSLYRGSYEQYF
>TRBJ2-3|many|-|TRBV29-1
TGCAGCGTTGGATTCACAGATACGCAGTATTTT
CSVGFTDTQYF
>TRBJ2-5|many|TRBD2|TRBV4-1
TGCGCCAGCAGCCAAGATATGTTTCTGAGCGGGGTGGGGGAGACCCAGTACTTC
CASSQDMFLSGVGETQYF
>TRBJ1-1|many|-|TRBV5-1
TGCGCCAGCACCCGGAGGGGTTCAAACACTGAAGCTTTCTTT
CASTRRGSNTEAFF
>TRBJ2-1|-|-|TRBV28
TGTGCCAGCAGTGCCCCTATAGGCAATGAGCAGTTCTTC
CASSAPIGNEQFF